A single sample is the source of the 7 T cell receptor beta chains below, sequenced in a study of blood T cell repertoires in COVID-19. Assay used: immunoSEQ multiplex PCR; TCRdb lists only in-frame clones, some missing. The sample shows 180,000 or so clones, about 86% of them seen only once. The specimen was peripheral blood. Every receptor here comes from a man between 60 and 75 years old with acute or convalescent COVID-19.

The chain links TRBV5-4 to TRBJ2-3; 14 bases are a match to TRBD2. CDR3 length: 15 residues. The trim removed 4 bases at V and 5 bases at J, leaving 3 bases unmatched. Germline values: CDR1 SGHNT, CDR2 YYREEE (reference sequence). This chain's CDR3 is CASSPGLAGEDTQYF. CDR3 sequence (DNA): TGTGCCAGCAGCCCGGGACTAGCGGGAGAAGATACGCAGTATTTT. The full variable domain, its missing parts supplied by reference TRBV5-4 and TRBJ2-3, is ETGVTQSPTHLIKTRGQQVTLRCSSQSGHNTVSWYQQALGQGPQFIFQYYREEENGRGNFPPRFSGLQFPNYSSELNVNALELDDSALYLCASSPGLAGEDTQYFGPGTRLTVL.

The chain employs TRBV6-5 and TRBJ2-7; D not certain. Trimming shortened V by 7 bases and J by 4 bases, and 20 bases separated the two germline ends. The CDR3 has 15 amino acids. CDR1 is MNHEY and CDR2 is SVGAGI in the germline V gene. The CDR3 here is CASNRSRQSWYEQYF. The CDR3 DNA is TGTGCCAGCAACCGAAGCAGGCAGTCCTGGTACGAGCAGTACTTC.

The V and J genes are TRBV19 and TRBJ2-3; D possibly corresponds to TRBD2 (6 bases). CDR3 length: 16 amino acids. V lost 6 bases and J 4 bases, leaving 20 bases between the germline ends. CDR1 and CDR2 from the germline V gene are LNHDA and SQIVND (reference sequence). The DNA for the CDR3 is TGTGCCAGTAGCAACCTGGGTCGGCGGGGCCCAGATACGCAGTATTTT. Translated: CASSNLGRRGPDTQYF.

The chain uses TRBV5-1 and TRBJ2-1; 9 nucleotides align to TRBD1. J gave up 7 bases and V 0 bases, and 8 bases lay outside the gene matches. CDR1 and CDR2 (germline): SGHRS, YFSETQ. The CDR3 is 16 amino acids. The CDR3 loop is CASSLGPLGTGNEQFF. The CDR3 region has the DNA TGCGCCAGCAGCTTGGGGCCCCTGGGGACAGGGAATGAGCAGTTCTTC. Full variable domain (outside the CDR3, taken from reference TRBV5-1 and TRBJ2-1): KAGVTQTPRYLIKTRGQQVTLSCSPISGHRSVSWYQQTPGQGLQFLFEYFSETQRNKGNFPGRFSGRQFSNSRSEMNVSTLELGDSALYLCASSLGPLGTGNEQFFGPGTRLTVL.

This sequence joins TRBV28 and TRBJ2-7; 8 bases are shared with TRBD1. The germline CDR1 and CDR2 sequences are MDHEN and SYDVKM. The CDR3 runs to 11 residues. V lost 5 bases, J lost 12 bases, and 6 bases stayed unmatched. The CDR3 bases are TGTGCCAGCAGTACAAGTCAGGGGGCGTACTTC. Its protein is CASSTSQGAYF.

The genes are TRBV27 and TRBJ2-5; 10 bases are a match to TRBD1. V lost 4 bases to trimming and J lost 5 bases; unmatched junction nucleotides: 4. This CDR3 is built from 14 residues. In germline, CDR1 is MNHEY, CDR2 SMNVEV (reference sequence). CDR3 loop: CASSSGQGEETQYF. The CDR3 DNA follows: TGTGCCAGCAGTTCCGGACAGGGGGAGGAGACCCAGTACTTC.

The rearrangement links TRBV5-1 to TRBJ1-1; no clear D. The V gene's germline CDR1 is SGHRS and CDR2 YFSETQ. Deletions cut 0 bases from V and 1 base from J, with 10 bases between. This CDR3 is built from 15 residues. The CDR3 reads CASSLADGGNTEAFF. CDR3 nucleotides: TGCGCCAGCAGCTTGGCCGACGGAGGGAACACTGAAGCTTTCTTT.